This record covers a single T cell receptor (beta chain). What it binds is unknown. The CDR3 runs 14 residues. This sample stems from a study of CXCR3-negative and CXCR3-positive naive CD8 T cells. Findings and caveats of the study: Both of the naive subsets showed about the same high diversity, but memory CD8+ cells had much less. Naive CXCR3-positive and CXCR3-negative cells shared similar TRBV-TRBJ usage, unlike memory cells.

Researchers reported sorting every CD8+ T cell subset in triplicate, roughly 300,000 cells per sort. The study made its TRB cDNA libraries by 5' RACE, adding UMI labels. Following a re-call of the 5' RACE reads, TCRdb has one entry per CDR3 protein and lacks DNA. Its table lists more than 45,000 distinct CDR3 sequences. The rearrangement links TRBV12-3 or TRBV12-4 to TRBJ1-1; TCRdb reports TRBD1, a call that lacks DNA to check it against. The TCR comes from a human donor in good health. Some clones in this sample may be carry-over from other donors' samples. The sample was memory CD8+ T cells from blood. CDR3 region: CASSLATGSTEAFF.